The 11 T cell receptor beta chains presented below share a single source sample, sequenced in a study of OX40 agonist ivuxolimab in advanced cancers. The table came from immunoSEQ multiplex PCR; TCRdb's copy has only in-frame clones and leaves some out. The sample includes around 88,000 clones, about 90% of them seen just once. Sequenced here: CD4+ or CD8+ T cells sorted from blood, sampled in a trial of the OX40 agonist ivuxolimab. These receptors were obtained from an adult with an advanced solid tumor such as melanoma, head and neck, liver or kidney cancer.

This rearrangement joins TRBV7-2 to TRBJ2-5; TRBD1 might be the D (5 bases). Germline V CDR1 and CDR2: SGHTA, FQGNSA. This CDR3 is built from 16 residues. V dropped 2 bases and J dropped 1 base, with 14 bases sitting between them. The CDR3 nucleotides read TGTGCCAGCAGCTTACAGTCAGGGATAGCCCAAGAGACCCAGTACTTC. As protein: CASSLQSGIAQETQYF. The variable domain in full, with the rest retrieved from reference TRBV7-2 and TRBJ2-5, is GAGVSQSPSNKVTEKGKDVELRCDPISGHTALYWYRQSLGQGLEFLIYFQGNSAPDKSGLPSDRFSAERTGGSVSTLTIQRTQQEDSAVYLCASSLQSGIAQETQYFGPGTRLLVL.

The gene calls are TRBV7-3 and TRBJ2-5; the match to TRBD2 covers 8 bases. Per germline, CDR1 SGHTA and CDR2 FQGTGA. With V trimmed by 5 bases and J by 2 bases, 4 bases remained unmatched. The CDR3 is 14 amino acids. CDR3 loop: CASSPGGGQETQYF. The CDR3 DNA sequence: TGTGCCAGCAGCCCCGGGGGGGGTCAAGAGACCCAGTACTTC.

The V gene is TRBV5-4, the J gene TRBJ1-6; 7 nucleotides align to TRBD1. Trimming at V came to 4 bases and at J to 8 bases, leaving 3 bases not matched to a gene. The CDR3 runs to 13 residues. Germline lookup yields CDR1 SGHNT and CDR2 YYREEE (reference sequence). For the CDR3, the DNA is TGTGCCAGCAGCCGACAGGGAGATTCACCCCTCCACTTT. Translation gives CASSRQGDSPLHF.

The V gene is TRBV6-1, the J gene TRBJ2-1, with 7 positions matching TRBD1. After removal of 8 bases from V and 9 bases from J, the junction contained 10 bases not matched to a gene. The CDR3 is made up of 13 amino acids. CDR1 is MNHNS, CDR2 SASEGT, per germline. CDR3 bases: TGTGCCAGCGGCTATAAGACAGGGTTTGAGCAGTTCTTC. Amino acids: CASGYKTGFEQFF.

This clone was seen just once. The V and J genes are TRBV2 and TRBJ1-1, with D hard to call. There are 12 residues in the CDR3. Germline CDR1 and CDR2: SNHLY and FYNNEI. Trimming cost V 4 bases and J 10 bases, with 13 bases left between them. CDR3 in amino acids: CASSVRTLGAFF. The CDR3 nucleotides are TGTGCCAGCAGTGTACGGACTTTAGGAGCTTTCTTT.

V and J are TRBV27 and TRBJ2-1; 7 nucleotides match TRBD1. V lost 5 bases to trimming and J lost 4 bases; unmatched junction nucleotides: 5. This CDR3 spans 14 amino acids. CDR1 and CDR2 from the germline V gene are MNHEY and SMNVEV (reference sequence). For the CDR3, the DNA is TGTGCCAGCAGTCATATGACAGGGTACAATGAGCAGTTCTTC. Its protein is CASSHMTGYNEQFF.

The CDR3 is CASRGDQGQQYF. The CDR3 DNA is TGTGCCAGCAGAGGAGACCAGGGGCAGCAGTACTTC. This chain uses TRBV2 with TRBJ2-7, with D perhaps matching TRBD1 (6 bases). CDR1 SNHLY and CDR2 FYNNEI come from the germline V gene. V lost 6 bases to trimming and J lost 8 bases, with 14 bases between them. This CDR3 comprises 12 residues.

This rearrangement joins TRBV7-9 to TRBJ2-3; 8 positions match TRBD2. V shed 4 bases, J shed 8 bases, and the junction held 2 bases outside the gene matches. CDR1 is SEHNR, CDR2 FQNEAQ, per germline (reference sequence). The CDR3 covers 12 residues. The CDR3 spells CASSSAGGTQYF. The CDR3 nucleotides are TGTGCCAGCAGCTCTGCGGGGGGTACGCAGTATTTT. The full variable domain, in which reference TRBV7-9 and TRBJ2-3 provide the parts outside the CDR3, is DTGVSQNPRHKITKRGQNVTFRCDPISEHNRLYWYRQTLGQGPEFLTYFQNEAQLEKSRLLSDRFSAERPKGSFSTLEIQRTEQGDSAMYLCASSSAGGTQYFGPGTRLTVL.

V and J are TRBV18 and TRBJ2-1; 8 bases line up with TRBD2. Germline loops: CDR1 KGHSH, CDR2 LQKENI. The CDR3 has 16 residues. V dropped 3 bases and J dropped 4; count of bases not matched to a gene: 8. CDR3 protein: CASSPTGTRGYNEQFF. The CDR3 DNA reads TGTGCCAGCTCACCTACCGGGACTAGAGGGTACAATGAGCAGTTCTTC.

The chain is built from TRBV6-5 and TRBJ2-7; the D gene is possibly TRBD2 (5 bases). Trimming removed 0 bases at V and 6 bases at J, with 9 bases between. Per germline, CDR1 MNHEY and CDR2 SVGAGI. This CDR3 spans 13 amino acids. The CDR3 reads CASSYSTRSEQYF. CDR3 coding DNA: TGTGCCAGCAGTTACTCTACTAGGAGCGAGCAGTACTTC.

The chain is built from TRBV19 and TRBJ1-3; D might be TRBD1 (6 bases). In germline, CDR1 is LNHDA, CDR2 SQIVND (reference sequence). This CDR3 has 14 amino acids. The V end was cut by 8 bases, the J end by 0 bases, with 11 bases between. In DNA form, the CDR3 reads TGTGCCAGTCGGACAGCTAGCTCTGGAAACACCATATATTTT. Translation: CASRTASSGNTIYF. Based on the CDR3 plus reference TRBV19 and TRBJ1-3, the full variable domain is DGGITQSPKYLFRKEGQNVTLSCEQNLNHDAMYWYRQDPGQGLRLIYYSQIVNDFQKGDIAEGYSVSREKKESFPLTVTSAQKNPTAFYLCASRTASSGNTIYFGEGSWLTVV.